The sequence of this T cell receptor beta chain was determined in a study of spatial heterogeneity in lung cancer. TCRdb processed the 5' RACE reads anew with MiXCR; each CDR3 protein has one entry. In the table there are 2,000 to 2,500 distinct CDR3 sequences, less than 2.5% of which are singletons. The time point was: sample taken at primary tumor resection. The donors were approximately 70 patients with non-small cell lung cancer that was early-stage and untreated. Whole RNA was taken from tumor, nontumor lung or frozen PBMC; it was then sequenced unsorted. The sample holds many counts of this clonotype. Its ends do not fully match the called genes, so a read error is possible. The germline CDR1 and CDR2 sequences are WSHSY and SAAADI. The CDR3 runs to 14 residues.

This chain joins TRBV10-2 and TRBJ1-2, with 12 bases identical to TRBD1. The specimen comprised normal lung tissue next to the tumor, sampled at surgery. The clonotype was recovered from a male donor with early-stage non-small cell lung cancer. The CDR3 region is CASSTGTGGNGDTF. For the CDR3, the DNA is TGCGCCAGCAGCACCGGGACAGGGGGCAATGGCGACACCTTC.